This T cell receptor beta chain was identified in a study of blood T cell repertoires in COVID-19. Study details: Whether acute or convalescent, the COVID-19 samples came from the United States, Italy and Spain. The analysed material was cDNA or gDNA that came from T cells, B-cell-depleted T cells, or PBMCs.

As originally analysed: Counts of nucleated cells, estimated from reference gene primer amplification, were obtained. Sequenced by immunoSEQ multiplex PCR; TCRdb stores in-frame clones only, minus some. The V and J calls and clone size come from that table; D and trimming were worked out from the DNA. There are about 260,000 clones in the sample; 82% occur only once, and around 1.8% lies in the top ten. Germline V gene sequence: CDR1 SGHDT, CDR2 YYEEEE. There are 14 residues in the CDR3. Trimming shortened V by 1 base and J by 4 bases, and 11 bases separated the two germline ends. Material for sequencing was peripheral blood. This TCR was recovered from a woman aged 80 or over with acute or convalescent COVID-19. V is TRBV5-6 and J is TRBJ2-5; D is possibly TRBD2 (6 bases). The CDR3 reads CASSLWDSGETQYF. The CDR3 DNA is TGTGCCAGCAGCTTGTGGGACTCCGGAGAGACCCAGTACTTC.